This T cell receptor beta chain was retrieved from a study of blood T cell repertoires in COVID-19. Study context: Nucleic acid was either cDNA or gDNA, and it came from T cells, B-cell-depleted T cells, or PBMCs.

Original processing methods: Amplification of reference gene primers was used by the study to estimate nucleated cell counts. The method was immunoSEQ multiplex PCR; TCRdb's version includes in-frame clones alone and lacks a portion of them. V and J calls and clone size are given by that table; D and trimming were obtained from the DNA. The sample carries 50,000 or so clones, approximately 85% recorded once. The CDR3 is made up of 15 amino acids. Germline lookup yields CDR1 SGHRS and CDR2 YFSETQ. After removal of 2 bases from V and 4 bases from J, the junction contained 4 bases not matched to a gene.

This TCR was recovered from a man between 35 and 55 years old with acute or convalescent COVID-19. Sequences were obtained from peripheral blood. The V and J genes are TRBV5-1 and TRBJ1-1; 11 bases match TRBD1. This CDR3 is CASSFTGTGGTEAFF. In nucleotides, the CDR3 is TGCGCCAGCAGCTTTACCGGGACAGGGGGCACTGAAGCTTTCTTT.